Listed below are T cell receptor beta chains from one sample, sequenced in a study of regulatory T cells in long-lasting Graves disease. TCRdb independently ran MiXCR on the multiplex PCR reads; one entry per CDR3 protein. In the table there are under 450,000 distinct CDR3 sequences, 23% of which are singletons. Sequencing was performed on peripheral blood mononuclear cells (PBMCs), taken when the disease was refractory, from a patient treated with antithyroid drugs. Every receptor here comes from a woman aged 40 to 50 with Graves disease. CDR3s include the opening cysteine and the closing phenylalanine or tryptophan. The D gene is left open where the match is weak. The size of a clone is reported for some rows only, either as once, few or many, or as a class for expanded clones.

D	length	V	size	J	DNA	CDR3
NA	14	TRBV3-1	NA	TRBJ1-5	TGTGCCAGCAGTGACAGATTAGCAAATCAGCCCCAGCATTTT	CASSDRLANQPQHF
NA	18	TRBV4-1	NA	TRBJ2-4	TGCGCCAGCAGCCAAGGGCCAAAGGCCCGACTAGCCAAAAACATTCAGTACTTC	CASSQGPKARLAKNIQYF
TRBD1	14	TRBV7-2	many	TRBJ1-5	TGTGCCAGCAGTTTAGACAGGGGGCATCAGCCCCAGCATTTT	CASSLDRGHQPQHF
NA	15	TRBV6-5	many	TRBJ2-7	TGTGCCAGCAGTTACTCGACCATTACGGGGGCATCTGAGTACTTC	CASSYSTITGASEYF
NA	15	TRBV12-3/TRBV12-4	many	TRBJ1-1	TGTGCCAGCAGTTTGAGGGCAGGGCAATCCACTGAAGCTTTCTTT	CASSLRAGQSTEAFF
NA	15	TRBV28	many	TRBJ1-1	TGTGCCAGCAGTTTGGTAGTGAGGGGAAGCACTGAAGCTTTCTTT	CASSLVVRGSTEAFF
TRBD2	22	TRBV28	many	TRBJ2-4	TGTGCCAGCAGTTTCAGTAGAAGGGCGGGAGGGAAGAGCCTTTTAGCCAAAAACATTCAGTACTTC	CASSFSRRAGGKSLLAKNIQYF
NA	12	TRBV12-3/TRBV12-4	many	TRBJ1-2	TGTGCCAGCAGTCCTAGACATGAGGGCTACACCTTC	CASSPRHEGYTF
NA	13	TRBV7-9	many	TRBJ2-5	TGTGCCAGCAGCTTTTCACTTTCGGAAACCCAGTACTTC	CASSFSLSETQYF
TRBD2	15	TRBV28	many	TRBJ2-5	TGTGCCAGCAGTTTCCTAGCGGGAGGGGTAGAGACCCAGTACTTC	CASSFLAGGVETQYF
NA	15	TRBV27	NA	TRBJ1-1	TGTGCCAGCAGTCCCATCGAGGGCACTCCACTTCGGGCTTTCTTT	CASSPIEGTPLRAFF
NA	15	TRBV28	many	TRBJ1-3	TGTGCCAGCAGTTTATCCGCACTAGGTGGAAACACCATATATTTT	CASSLSALGGNTIYF
NA	15	TRBV7-9	NA	TRBJ2-4	TGTGCCAGCAGCCCGAAGGGGCGGGGATCGAACATTCAGTACTTC	CASSPKGRGSNIQYF
NA	14	TRBV2	many	TRBJ2-2	TGTGCCAGCAGCTTTACAAGGAACACCGGGGAGCTGTTTTTT	CASSFTRNTGELFF
TRBD1	15	TRBV29-1	NA	TRBJ2-7	TGCAGCGTTGAATTTAGGACAGGGTTCTCCTACGAGCAGTACTTC	CSVEFRTGFSYEQYF
TRBD1	16	TRBV20-1	few	TRBJ2-7	TGCAGAAAACCTCTATACCGGGACAGGCCGACCTACGAGCAGTACTTC	CRKPLYRDRPTYEQYF
NA	15	TRBV15	few	TRBJ1-4	TGTGCCACCAGCAGAGGACAAAATTCAAGGGAAAAACTGTTTTTT	CATSRGQNSREKLFF
TRBD2	16	TRBV20-1	NA	TRBJ2-1	TGCAGTGCCCCGGGGTCTAGCGGGCAGGGGTACAATGAGCAGTTCTTC	CSAPGSSGQGYNEQFF
NA	15	TRBV2	many	TRBJ2-7	TGTGCCAGCAGTGTTATTCCAGGGACAACCTACGAGCAGTACTTC	CASSVIPGTTYEQYF
NA	16	TRBV6-5	many	TRBJ2-5	TGTGCCAGCAGTTACAGTCGGTTGATGGGTGGAGAGACCCAGTACTTC	CASSYSRLMGGETQYF
NA	15	TRBV28	NA	TRBJ1-2	TGTGCCAGCAGTCAAATGACAGCGGTTACTTATGGCTACACCTTC	CASSQMTAVTYGYTF
NA	13	TRBV28	many	TRBJ2-1	TGTGCCAGCAGTTTTCCTAGTCCGTATGAGCAGTTCTTC	CASSFPSPYEQFF
TRBD1	15	TRBV28	many	TRBJ2-7	TGTGCCAGCAGTTATCGTGGGACAGGGCCCTACGAGCAGTACTTC	CASSYRGTGPYEQYF
NA	12	TRBV9	NA	TRBJ2-5	TGTGCCAGCAGCGTGGAGGTGGGGACCCAGTACTTC	CASSVEVGTQYF
TRBD2	17	TRBV28	NA	TRBJ2-4	TGTGCCAGCAGTAAAAGGACTAGCGGGAGGGAATTGAACATTCAGTACTTC	CASSKRTSGRELNIQYF
NA	19	TRBV27	many	TRBJ1-4	TGTGCCAGCAGTTTAAAAGGGACTGGAGTCCTGGCAACTAATGAAAAACTGTTTTTT	CASSLKGTGVLATNEKLFF
TRBD1	16	TRBV28	NA	TRBJ2-7	TGTGCCAGCAGTTTAATGCAGACAGGGGCAAGCTACGAGCAGTACTTC	CASSLMQTGASYEQYF
TRBD1	16	TRBV14	many	TRBJ1-6	TGTGCCAGCAGCTACGACAGGGCAAGCTATAATTCACCCCTCCACTTT	CASSYDRASYNSPLHF
TRBD2	16	TRBV20-1	NA	TRBJ2-7	TGCAGTGCTCTAGAGGTCCTAGCGGGTAGTCGCTACGAGCAGTACTTC	CSALEVLAGSRYEQYF
TRBD1	18	TRBV15	NA	TRBJ1-3	TGTGCCACCAGCAGAGTTTGGGACAGGGGGAAGGCTGGAAACACCATATATTTT	CATSRVWDRGKAGNTIYF
NA	15	TRBV7-2	many	TRBJ2-1	TGTGCCAGCAGCCCCAGAGGCGGAGAATACAATGAGCAGTTCTTC	CASSPRGGEYNEQFF
NA	15	TRBV11-2	many	TRBJ1-5	TGTGCCAGCAGCTTATTCCATGGAGCCAATCAGCCCCAGCATTTT	CASSLFHGANQPQHF
TRBD2	14	TRBV29-1	many	TRBJ2-7	TGCAGCGTGACGGGGGGAGACCTCTCCTACGAGCAGTACTTC	CSVTGGDLSYEQYF
NA	15	TRBV12-3/TRBV12-4	many	TRBJ1-1	TGTGCCAGCAGCCTCGGTGCGGGGATGAACACTGAAGCTTTCTTT	CASSLGAGMNTEAFF
TRBD1	14	TRBV20-1	NA	TRBJ1-2	TGCAGTGCTAGGACAGGGGGCTTGGGCTATGGCTACACCTTC	CSARTGGLGYGYTF
NA	14	TRBV28	NA	TRBJ2-3	TGTGCCAGCAGGGGGGGGGGCCGCACAGATACGCAGTATTTT	CASRGGGRTDTQYF
TRBD2	15	TRBV28	many	TRBJ2-7	TGTGCCAGCAACACCCCTAGCGGGAGGCTGCGCGAGCAGTACTTC	CASNTPSGRLREQYF
NA	10	TRBV20-1	many	TRBJ2-5	TGCAGTGCTACCCAAGAGACCCAGTACTTC	CSATQETQYF
TRBD2	15	TRBV27	NA	TRBJ2-1	TGTGCCAGCAATCCGGGGGGAAGCTCCTACAATGAGCAGTTCTTC	CASNPGGSSYNEQFF
NA	16	TRBV20-1	few	TRBJ1-2	TGCAGTGCTAGGGTTGTTAGCGGGGACACCCCCTATGGCTACACCTTC	CSARVVSGDTPYGYTF
NA	13	TRBV6-1	NA	TRBJ2-1	TGTGCCAGCAGACAGGGTGCCTACAATGAGCAGTTCTTC	CASRQGAYNEQFF
TRBD1	14	TRBV10-3	few	TRBJ1-6	TGTGCCATCAGTCAACAGGGGGGTAATTCACCCCTCCACTTT	CAISQQGGNSPLHF
NA	13	TRBV20-1	NA	TRBJ2-7	TGCAGTGCTTTGGGACCAGCGGTCTACGAGCAGTACTTC	CSALGPAVYEQYF
NA	14	TRBV20-1	many	TRBJ2-5	TGCAGTGCTAGGCCAGAGCGGGCACTGGAGACCCAGTACTTC	CSARPERALETQYF
NA	13	TRBV28	many	TRBJ2-7	TGTGCCAGCAGTTCCAGGGTCCGAGGCGAGCAGTACTTC	CASSSRVRGEQYF
NA	12	TRBV7-9	NA	TRBJ1-5	TGTGCCAGCAGCTTAGATACCAAGCCCCAGCATTTT	CASSLDTKPQHF
NA	13	TRBV15	NA	TRBJ2-7	TGTGCCACCAGCTTTAGCGGTTCCTACGAGCAGTACTTC	CATSFSGSYEQYF
NA	13	TRBV29-1	many	TRBJ1-1	TGCAGCGTTGAAAGGACATTGGACACTGAAGCTTTCTTT	CSVERTLDTEAFF
TRBD1	15	TRBV5-1	NA	TRBJ1-6	TGCGCCAGCAGCTGGGACAGGGCCGGGTATTCACCCCTCCACTTT	CASSWDRAGYSPLHF
NA	13	TRBV6-1	many	TRBJ2-7	TGTGCCAGCAACCGTCTAGCGAACTACGAGCAGTACTTC	CASNRLANYEQYF
NA	17	TRBV19	NA	TRBJ2-7	TGTGCCAGTAGTCCGAAGACGCTCCGCATAAACTCCTACGAGCAGTACTTC	CASSPKTLRINSYEQYF
NA	14	TRBV7-9	NA	TRBJ1-1	TGTGCCAGCAGCTCGGCCTATGAAGGGGTTGAAGCTTTCTTT	CASSSAYEGVEAFF
NA	12	TRBV11-2	many	TRBJ1-1	TGTGCCAGCAGCTTAGGCAGGGGAAAAGCTTTCTTT	CASSLGRGKAFF